This TCR beta chain was recovered during a study of neurological immune-mediated disorders. Study at large: Secondary progressive disease was present in 3, and relapsing-remitting disease in approximately 30, of the roughly 35 multiple sclerosis patients.

Notes on the study in general: HTLV-1-associated myelopathy displayed the greatest TCR clonal expansion, and multiple sclerosis exhibited the smallest, lower than that of healthy controls.

CDR1 SGHRS and CDR2 YFSETQ come from the germline V gene. V lost 5 bases and J lost 0; bases outside the gene matches: 6. The CDR3 is 15 residues long. This clonotype was observed at least ten times. Its antigen remains unknown. The study built unsorted libraries from 2 million PBMCs kept at -80 C. TCRdb called the 5' RACE reads again in MiXCR, with one record for every CDR3 protein. Of 45,000 to 55,000 distinct CDR3 sequences in the sample, around 3.4% are singletons; the top ten hold about 6%. The receptor was derived from a man aged 35 to 55 with multiple sclerosis. Sequenced sample: PBMCs. This rearrangement joins TRBV5-1 to TRBJ2-3; 7 bases agree with TRBD1. The CDR3 DNA sequence: TGCGCCAGCAGAGGTTGGGGACAGAGCACAGATACGCAGTATTTT. Translating it yields CASRGWGQSTDTQYF. Full variable domain (remainder filled in from reference TRBV5-1 and TRBJ2-3): KAGVTQTPRYLIKTRGQQVTLSCSPISGHRSVSWYQQTPGQGLQFLFEYFSETQRNKGNFPGRFSGRQFSNSRSEMNVSTLELGDSALYLCASRGWGQSTDTQYFGPGTRLTVL.